This T cell receptor (beta chain) was identified during a study of post-analysis software for immune sequencing data. Study-wide results and limits: Strong co-clustering by F measure was seen for same-batch samples. There was significantly lower normalized Chao1 diversity in multiple sclerosis patients than in controls. Compared with controls, patients had more of roughly five TRBV segments, including TRBV5-6, TRBV5-1 and TRBV20-1.

Presence of unique molecular identifiers characterized the TCR beta cDNA libraries. Roughly 500,000 cDNA molecules were obtained from roughly 1 to 10 million T cells. TCRdb passed the PCR reads through MiXCR, listing each CDR3 protein once. This sample has approximately 730,000 distinct CDR3 sequences; about 32% occur once, and the top ten carry about 0.5%. V lost 3 bases, J lost 3 bases, and 12 bases lay in between. This CDR3 has 13 amino acids. Germline values: CDR1 DFQATT, CDR2 SNEGSKA (reference sequence). This clonotype was seen at least ten times. Antigen: not known. The receptor's source is a girl aged 10 to 17 with multiple sclerosis. Sequencing was done on a sample of blood. The chain employs TRBV20-1 and TRBJ2-7; D perhaps matches TRBD1 (6 bases). The chain's CDR3 is CSARGDTYYEQYF. DNA of the CDR3: TGCAGTGCTAGGGGGGACACCTACTACGAGCAGTACTTC.